This T cell receptor (beta chain) appears in the sequencing data of a study of radiotherapy plus CTLA-4 blockade in lung cancer. Chemo-refractory metastatic non-small-cell lung cancer patients received focal radiation with ipilimumab CTLA-4 blockade. Trimming removed 4 bases at V and 6 bases at J, with 16 bases between. The CDR3 is made up of 14 amino acids. From germline, CDR1 is SGHRS and CDR2 YFSETQ. The repertoire was sequenced with immunoSEQ multiplex PCR; TCRdb's copy has only in-frame clones and lacks some. Of 120,000 or so clones in the sample, over 80% were seen once. The material was peripheral blood, obtained from a patient treated with radiotherapy plus ipilimumab. The origin of this receptor is a human donor with non-small cell lung cancer that progressed on radiotherapy plus ipilimumab. The chain recombines TRBV5-1 with TRBJ1-1, with TRBD1 as a possible D gene (5 bases). The DNA for the CDR3 is TGCGCCAGCAGCGGGGTAGGGGATGCCGCTGAAGCTTTCTTT. Protein sequence: CASSGVGDAAEAFF.